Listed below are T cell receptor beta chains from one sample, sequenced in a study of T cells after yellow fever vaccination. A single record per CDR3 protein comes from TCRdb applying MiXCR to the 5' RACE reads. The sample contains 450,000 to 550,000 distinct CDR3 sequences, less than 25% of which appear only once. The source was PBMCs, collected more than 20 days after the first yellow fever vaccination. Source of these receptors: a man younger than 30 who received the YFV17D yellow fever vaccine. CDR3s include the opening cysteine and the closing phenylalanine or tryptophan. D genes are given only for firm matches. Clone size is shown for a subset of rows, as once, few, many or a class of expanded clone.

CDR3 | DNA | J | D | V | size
CASSQGPAARLLDTQYF | TGTGCCAGCAGCCAAGGCCCGGCAGCGAGGCTACTAGATACGCAGTATTTT | TRBJ2-3 | - | TRBV14 | -
CASSTYQAEDQPQHF | TGTGCCAGCAGCACCTACCAGGCTGAAGATCAGCCCCAGCATTTT | TRBJ1-5 | - | TRBV5-6 | few
CSALDGGITYF | TGCAGTGCTCTTGACGGCGGTATAACGTACTTC | TRBJ2-5 | - | TRBV20-1 | few
CASTTDTVGYF | TGTGCCAGCACCACGGACACCGTAGGATATTTT | TRBJ1-3 | - | TRBV12-3/TRBV12-4 | many
CATRSSSYNEQFF | TGTGCCACTAGGTCTAGCTCCTACAATGAGCAGTTCTTC | TRBJ2-1 | - | TRBV3-1 | -
CASSQDAGTGGEKLFF | TGTGCCAGCAGCCAAGATGCGGGGACAGGGGGTGAAAAACTGTTTTTT | TRBJ1-4 | TRBD1 | TRBV4-2 | many
CASSLFVGQVIGNEQFF | TGCGCCAGCAGCTTGTTTGTAGGGCAGGTAATAGGGAATGAGCAGTTCTTC | TRBJ2-1 | - | TRBV5-1 | few
CASARAMNTEAFF | TGTGCCAGCGCGAGGGCCATGAACACTGAAGCTTTCTTT | TRBJ1-1 | - | TRBV12-3/TRBV12-4 | few
CASSSGITNEKLFF | TGTGCCAGCAGCTCAGGGATCACTAATGAAAAACTGTTTTTT | TRBJ1-4 | - | TRBV9 | -
CASSSDSGGQFF | TGTGCCAGCAGTTCCGATAGTGGTGGGCAGTTCTTC | TRBJ2-1 | - | TRBV12-3/TRBV12-4 | -
CASSSDQNIQYF | TGTGCCAGCAGCTCCGACCAAAACATTCAGTACTTC | TRBJ2-4 | - | TRBV7-2 | many
CASSYGTGGIGNSPLHF | TGTGCCAGCAGTTACGGGACAGGGGGCATCGGTAATTCACCCCTCCACTTT | TRBJ1-6 | TRBD1 | TRBV6-5 | -
CASSQYMNTEAFF | TGTGCCAGCAGCCAATACATGAACACTGAAGCTTTCTTT | TRBJ1-1 | - | TRBV7-3 | -
CASSFWAGPRNEQFF | TGTGCCAGCAGCTTTTGGGCAGGCCCTCGTAATGAGCAGTTCTTC | TRBJ2-1 | - | TRBV7-9 | few
CASSPGKKGVYEITFYGYTF | TGTGCCAGCAGCCCCGGAAAGAAGGGGGTATACGAGATTACCTTCTATGGCTACACCTTC | TRBJ1-2 | - | TRBV3-1 | few
CASSFHSAAGETDTQYF | TGTGCCAGCAGTTTCCACTCTGCAGCGGGGGAAACAGATACGCAGTATTTT | TRBJ2-3 | TRBD2 | TRBV27 | -
CASSPRGTGNTIYF | TGCGCCAGCAGTCCGAGGGGAACTGGAAACACCATATATTTT | TRBJ1-3 | - | TRBV5-1 | few